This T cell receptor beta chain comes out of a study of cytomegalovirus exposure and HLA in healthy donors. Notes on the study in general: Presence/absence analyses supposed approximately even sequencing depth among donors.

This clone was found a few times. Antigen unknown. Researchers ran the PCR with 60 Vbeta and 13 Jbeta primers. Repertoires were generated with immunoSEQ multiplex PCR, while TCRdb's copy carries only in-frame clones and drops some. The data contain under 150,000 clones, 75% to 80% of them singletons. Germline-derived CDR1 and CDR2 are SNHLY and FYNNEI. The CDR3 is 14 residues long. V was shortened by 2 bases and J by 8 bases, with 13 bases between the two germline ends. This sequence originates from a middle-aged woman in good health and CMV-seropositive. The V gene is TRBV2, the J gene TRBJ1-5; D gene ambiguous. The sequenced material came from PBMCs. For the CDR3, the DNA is TGTGCCAGCAGTGAAAGGAAAGGCCGGGAGCCCCAGCATTTT. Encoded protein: CASSERKGREPQHF.